A selection of T cell receptor beta chains follows, all from one sample in a study of CD8 T cells in ankylosing spondylitis. TCRdb used MiXCR to reprocess the 5' RACE reads, holding one entry per CDR3 protein. The sample yields fewer than 500,000 distinct CDR3 sequences, 25% to 30% seen once. Sequencing was done on a sample of blood, either unsorted or a sorted T cell fraction (not recorded which). All receptors come from a male donor with ankylosing spondylitis. CDR3s include the opening cysteine and the closing phenylalanine or tryptophan. A D gene is named only where the DNA matches it firmly. Some rows mark clone size as missing; the rest say once, few, many or name a class of expanded clone.

V gene: TRBV12-3/TRBV12-4; D gene: TRBD2; J gene: TRBJ2-6; clone size: few; CDR3 DNA: TGTGCCAGCAGTTTTGGAGCGGGAGTTGGGGCCAACGTCCTGACTTTC; CDR3 protein: CASSFGAGVGANVLTF
V gene: TRBV5-1; D gene: .; J gene: TRBJ1-1; clone size: few; CDR3 DNA: TGCGCCAGCAGCTTGGATCTGGGTATGAACACTGAAGCTTTCTTT; CDR3 protein: CASSLDLGMNTEAFF
V gene: TRBV12-3/TRBV12-4; D gene: TRBD1; J gene: TRBJ1-2; clone size: few; CDR3 DNA: TGTGCCAGCAGTTTAAGGCAGGGGGCTGACTATGGCTACACCTTC; CDR3 protein: CASSLRQGADYGYTF
V gene: TRBV20-1; D gene: .; J gene: TRBJ2-6; clone size: .; CDR3 DNA: TGCAGTGCTAGCTCGGACTCTGGGGCCAACGTCCTGACTTTC; CDR3 protein: CSASSDSGANVLTF
V gene: TRBV2; D gene: .; J gene: TRBJ1-5; clone size: .; CDR3 DNA: TGTGCCAGCAGTGTCGACAGGAATCAGCCCCAGCATTTT; CDR3 protein: CASSVDRNQPQHF
V gene: TRBV20-1; D gene: TRBD2; J gene: TRBJ2-1; clone size: .; CDR3 DNA: TGCAGTGCTAGGGGTCTCGGACTAGCGACGGACAATGAGCAGTTCTTC; CDR3 protein: CSARGLGLATDNEQFF
V gene: TRBV2; D gene: TRBD2; J gene: TRBJ2-2; clone size: few; CDR3 DNA: TGTGCCAGCAGGACTAGCGTATACACCGGGGAGCTGTTTTTT; CDR3 protein: CASRTSVYTGELFF
V gene: TRBV20-1; D gene: TRBD1; J gene: TRBJ2-1; clone size: few; CDR3 DNA: TGCAGTGCGTGGGACAGGGGGTTCAATGAGCAGTTCTTC; CDR3 protein: CSAWDRGFNEQFF
V gene: TRBV5-1; D gene: TRBD2; J gene: TRBJ2-2; clone size: few; CDR3 DNA: TGCGCCAGCAGTCGGAGAGCGGGAGCGAGCACCGGGGAGCTGTTTTTT; CDR3 protein: CASSRRAGASTGELFF
V gene: TRBV9; D gene: TRBD2; J gene: TRBJ2-1; clone size: many; CDR3 DNA: TGTGCCAGCAGCGTAGCTACGGGGCTAGCGGGAGGAAATGAGCAGTTCTTC; CDR3 protein: CASSVATGLAGGNEQFF
V gene: TRBV7-2; D gene: TRBD2; J gene: TRBJ2-1; clone size: .; CDR3 DNA: TGTGCCAGCAGCTTAGGGTGGAGCGGGAGTTACAATGAGCAGTTCTTC; CDR3 protein: CASSLGWSGSYNEQFF
V gene: TRBV20-1; D gene: .; J gene: TRBJ1-3; clone size: few; CDR3 DNA: TGCAGTGCTCCCGAGCAGGGTCTCGCTGGAAACACCATATATTTT; CDR3 protein: CSAPEQGLAGNTIYF
V gene: TRBV7-8; D gene: TRBD1; J gene: TRBJ2-1; clone size: .; CDR3 DNA: TGTGCCAGCAGCTCCAGGACAGGGACGGTCTACAATGAGCAGTTCTTC; CDR3 protein: CASSSRTGTVYNEQFF
V gene: TRBV5-1; D gene: .; J gene: TRBJ2-1; clone size: .; CDR3 DNA: TGCGCCAGCAGCTTAAACAGCAGATACAATGAGCAGTTCTTC; CDR3 protein: CASSLNSRYNEQFF
V gene: TRBV5-1; D gene: TRBD1; J gene: TRBJ2-2; clone size: few; CDR3 DNA: TGCGCCAGCAGCGTACAGGGGACAGGGGTCGGCACCGGGGAGCTGTTTTTT; CDR3 protein: CASSVQGTGVGTGELFF
V gene: TRBV2; D gene: .; J gene: TRBJ2-1; clone size: few; CDR3 DNA: TGTGCCAGCAGTGAAATGGGGGGCAGCTACAATGAGCAGTTCTTC; CDR3 protein: CASSEMGGSYNEQFF
V gene: TRBV20-1; D gene: .; J gene: TRBJ1-1; clone size: few; CDR3 DNA: TGCAGTGCTCGGCCTGGGAACACTGAAGCTTTCTTT; CDR3 protein: CSARPGNTEAFF
V gene: TRBV5-1; D gene: TRBD2; J gene: TRBJ2-3; clone size: few; CDR3 DNA: TGCGCCAGCAGCCGTAGACTAGCGGGGAGCACAGATACGCAGTATTTT; CDR3 protein: CASSRRLAGSTDTQYF
V gene: TRBV15; D gene: .; J gene: TRBJ2-7; clone size: few; CDR3 DNA: TGTGCCACCAGCAGAAAAAACATCTATCCCTCCTACGAGCAGTACTTC; CDR3 protein: CATSRKNIYPSYEQYF
V gene: TRBV5-1; D gene: .; J gene: TRBJ2-3; clone size: .; CDR3 DNA: TGCGCCAGCAGCCTTATAGGGGTTAGGACAGATACGCAGTATTTT; CDR3 protein: CASSLIGVRTDTQYF
V gene: TRBV2; D gene: .; J gene: TRBJ1-5; clone size: .; CDR3 DNA: TGTGCCAGCAGTGAAGGGGGGGCGGGCAATCAGCCCCAGCATTTT; CDR3 protein: CASSEGGAGNQPQHF